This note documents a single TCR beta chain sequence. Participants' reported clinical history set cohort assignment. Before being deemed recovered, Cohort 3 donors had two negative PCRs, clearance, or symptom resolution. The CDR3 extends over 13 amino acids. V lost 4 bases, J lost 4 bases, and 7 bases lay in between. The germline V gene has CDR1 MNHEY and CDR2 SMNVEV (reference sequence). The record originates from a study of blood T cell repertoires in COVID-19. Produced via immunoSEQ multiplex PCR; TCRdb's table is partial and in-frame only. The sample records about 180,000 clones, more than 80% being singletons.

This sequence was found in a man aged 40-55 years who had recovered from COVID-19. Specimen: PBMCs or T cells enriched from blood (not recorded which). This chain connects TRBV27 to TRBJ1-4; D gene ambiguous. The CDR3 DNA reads TGTGCCAGCAGTTGGCAATTTAATGAAAAACTGTTTTTT. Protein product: CASSWQFNEKLFF. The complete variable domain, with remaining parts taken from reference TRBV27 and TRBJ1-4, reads EAQVTQNPRYLITVTGKKLTVTCSQNMNHEYMSWYRQDPGLGLRQIYYSMNVEVTDKGDVPEGYKVSRKEKRNFPLILESPSPNQTSLYFCASSWQFNEKLFFGSGTQLSVL.